Following are 13 T cell receptor beta chains from one sample sequenced in a study of blood T cell repertoires in COVID-19. Clones were sequenced by immunoSEQ multiplex PCR, and TCRdb holds only the in-frame ones, with some missing. The sample has around 200,000 clones, 88% seen once; the top ten hold roughly 2.5%. Sequenced: PBMCs or T cells enriched from blood (not recorded which). Receptor source: a woman in her 30s who had recovered from COVID-19.

J is TRBJ2-7 and V is TRBV4-3, with 10 bases that match TRBD1. Germline CDR1 and CDR2: LGHNA and YSLEER. The V and J ends lost 2 bases and 0 bases, in that order; junction bases with no gene match: 19. This CDR3 spans 21 amino acids. As DNA, the CDR3 is TGCGCCAGCAGCCAAAACCGGCGGACAGGGGGTATATTGAAGCCCTCCTACGAGCAGTACTTC. This gives the protein CASSQNRRTGGILKPSYEQYF.

The chain is built from TRBV3-1 (or the pseudogene TRBV3-2) and TRBJ1-2; 11 bases fit TRBD1. Germline CDR1 LGHDT, CDR2 YNNKEL (reference sequence). J was trimmed by 8 bases and V by 3 bases; bases with no gene match: 5. The CDR3 loop spans 14 amino acids. The CDR3 nucleotides read TGTGCCAGCAGCCAGAAGGACAGGGGGCGCGGCTACACCTTC. It translates to CASSQKDRGRGYTF.

V is TRBV4-1 and J is TRBJ1-2, with D possibly being TRBD1 (5 bases). The CDR3 runs to 14 residues. CDR1 and CDR2 from the germline V gene are MGHRA and YSYEKL. With 4 bases removed from V and 5 bases from J, the gap between germline ends came to 14 bases. CDR3 nucleotide sequence: TGCGCCAGCAGCCGTTCCAGGGATGGATATGGCTACACCTTC. Amino acids: CASSRSRDGYGYTF.

The rearrangement joins TRBV4-1 to TRBJ1-2; no clear D. V dropped 0 bases and J dropped 9 bases, with 11 bases sitting between them. Looked up from germline, CDR1 is MGHRA and CDR2 is YSYEKL. The CDR3 is made up of 13 amino acids. The CDR3 DNA is TGCGCCAGCAGCCAAGATGGAGGGAGAAGCTACACCTTC. Translated: CASSQDGGRSYTF.

The sample holds one count of this clone. Within the sample, other DNA sequences also encode this same CDR3. The CDR3 region has the DNA TGTGCCAGCAGTTTAACAGTGAACACTGAAGCTTTCTTT. This sequence encodes CASSLTVNTEAFF. This rearrangement joins TRBV12-3 or TRBV12-4 to TRBJ1-1; D call uncertain. Trimming shortened V by 2 bases and J by 0 bases, and 4 bases separated the two germline ends. CDR3 length: 13 amino acids.

The rearrangement links TRBV9 to TRBJ2-6; TRBD1 is a possible D gene (7 bases). The germline V and J ends were trimmed by 4 bases and 0 bases, with 26 bases remaining between them. There are 21 residues in the CDR3. Germline V gene sequence: CDR1 SGDLS, CDR2 YYNGEE. The CDR3 spells CASSYQKSQGGRYSGANVLTF. As DNA, the CDR3 is TGTGCCAGCAGCTACCAGAAATCCCAGGGGGGACGCTACTCTGGGGCCAACGTCCTGACTTTC.

The gene calls are TRBV19 and TRBJ1-5; D unclear. Germline V gene lookup returns CDR1 LNHDA and CDR2 SQIVND (reference sequence). The CDR3 length is 15 residues. V lost 2 bases and J 2 bases, leaving 10 bases between the germline ends. The CDR3 region is CASSISSAGNQPQHF. In DNA, the CDR3 is TGTGCCAGTAGTATATCCAGCGCGGGCAATCAGCCCCAGCATTTT.

This clone was picked up a small number of times. V and J are TRBV5-6 and TRBJ2-7; 11 bases agree with TRBD2. The V segment lost 2 bases and the J segment 7 bases; nucleotides outside the gene matches: 8. Germline loops: CDR1 SGHDT, CDR2 YYEEEE. This CDR3 comprises 15 residues. Written as DNA, the CDR3 is TGTGCCAGCAGCTTCGCTAGCGGGGGGTCTACAGAGCAGTACTTC. It is translated as CASSFASGGSTEQYF.

This chain connects TRBV6-4 to TRBJ1-1; D unclear. CDR1 is MRHNA, CDR2 SNTAGT, per germline. There are 13 residues in the CDR3. V was trimmed by 6 bases and J by 2 bases, leaving 10 bases between them. The CDR3 DNA sequence: TGTGCCAGCAGCTTATATCGTAACACTGAAGCTTTCTTT. It codes for CASSLYRNTEAFF.

The chain employs TRBV6-5 and TRBJ2-7; tentatively, D is TRBD1 (6 bases). The V gene's germline CDR1 is MNHEY and CDR2 SVGAGI. Between the trimmed V and J ends, which lost 6 bases and 0 bases, there was a span of 6 bases. The CDR3 has 12 residues. As DNA, the CDR3 is TGTGCCAGCAGGGGGGCCTCCTACGAGCAGTACTTC. It yields the protein CASRGASYEQYF.

This chain uses TRBV4-3 with TRBJ2-1; 11 nucleotides agree with TRBD2. This CDR3 contains 16 residues. V was clipped by 5 bases and J by 4 bases; unmatched bases: 7. CDR1 and CDR2 (germline): LGHNA, YSLEER. The CDR3 nucleotides read TGCGCCAGCAGCGACCGACTAGCGGGGACTTACAATGAGCAGTTCTTC. Its translation: CASSDRLAGTYNEQFF.

The chain carries TRBV7-3 and TRBJ1-1; 9 positions agree with TRBD1. Trimming removed 0 bases from V and 1 base from J; junction bases left unmatched: 3. Germline V lookup: CDR1 SGHTA, CDR2 FQGTGA. There are 16 residues in the CDR3. CDR3 residues: CASSLTPTGGNTEAFF. As DNA, the CDR3 is TGTGCCAGCAGCTTAACCCCGACAGGGGGGAACACTGAAGCTTTCTTT.

CDR3 in amino acids: CASSTQLNSPLHF. CDR3 in DNA: TGTGCCAGCTCCACTCAACTCAATTCACCCCTCCACTTT. V is TRBV9 and J is TRBJ1-6; D remains unclear. V lost 7 bases and J 7 bases, leaving 12 bases between the germline ends. The CDR3 runs to 13 residues. Germline CDR1 and CDR2: SGDLS and YYNGEE.